Listed below are T cell receptor beta chains from one sample, sequenced in a study of T cell changes during pregnancy in multiple sclerosis. Data came from immunoSEQ multiplex PCR; TCRdb stores just in-frame clones and leaves some out. The repertoire holds under 65,000 clones, with around nine tenths as singletons. Sequencing used peripheral blood, obtained in the second trimester of pregnancy. All receptors derive from a female donor with multiple sclerosis, enrolled in a pregnancy study. The CDR3 runs from the conserved cysteine through the conserved F or W. A D gene is named only where the DNA matches it firmly.

d_call: TRBD2
j_call: TRBJ2-5
v_call: TRBV6-1
cdr3_aa: CASRAGLAGVETQYF

d_call: TRBD2
j_call: TRBJ2-1
v_call: TRBV11-3
cdr3_aa: CASSLPGRGNEQFF

d_call: TRBD1
j_call: TRBJ1-1
v_call: TRBV4-3
cdr3_aa: CASSQESGGIEAFF

d_call: TRBD2
j_call: NA
v_call: TRBV6-6
cdr3_aa: CASSYAPSGTYEQYF

d_call: NA
j_call: TRBJ2-7
v_call: TRBV28
cdr3_aa: CASSGYEQYF

d_call: TRBD1
j_call: TRBJ1-1
v_call: TRBV30
cdr3_aa: CAWSTGTANMNTEAFF

d_call: TRBD2
j_call: TRBJ2-3
v_call: TRBV28
cdr3_aa: CASGTSGGGTDTQYF

d_call: NA
j_call: TRBJ1-2
v_call: TRBV19
cdr3_aa: CASKQPGSFYGYTF

d_call: NA
j_call: TRBJ2-3
v_call: TRBV6-1
cdr3_aa: CASRFGGGTDTQYF

d_call: NA
j_call: TRBJ1-1
v_call: TRBV6-1
cdr3_aa: CASSEAMGGDTEAFF

d_call: NA
j_call: TRBJ1-2
v_call: TRBV21-1
cdr3_aa: CASSKGKRDISYGYTF

d_call: NA
j_call: TRBJ1-5
v_call: TRBV28
cdr3_aa: CASSVTSGTPYSNQPQHF

d_call: NA
j_call: TRBJ1-5
v_call: TRBV19
cdr3_aa: CASTGRGDKRNQPQHF

d_call: NA
j_call: TRBJ1-1
v_call: TRBV5-1
cdr3_aa: CASSLVGSGNTEAFF

d_call: NA
j_call: TRBJ2-1
v_call: TRBV19
cdr3_aa: CASSPSSGHSNEQFF

d_call: TRBD2
j_call: TRBJ2-2
v_call: TRBV2
cdr3_aa: CASTSDLAGAGELFF

d_call: TRBD1
j_call: TRBJ1-2
v_call: TRBV7-2
cdr3_aa: CASSMQTGEGYTF

d_call: NA
j_call: TRBJ1-1
v_call: TRBV5-1
cdr3_aa: CASRERSGGLTEAFF

d_call: NA
j_call: TRBJ2-7
v_call: TRBV5-8
cdr3_aa: CASSSGQQVIYEQYF

d_call: NA
j_call: TRBJ2-4
v_call: TRBV30
cdr3_aa: CAWSEMGLAKNIQYF

d_call: NA
j_call: TRBJ1-2
v_call: TRBV7-2
cdr3_aa: CASSPRGEQGYTF

d_call: TRBD2
j_call: TRBJ2-7
v_call: TRBV9
cdr3_aa: CASSAMGSGSYEQYF

d_call: NA
j_call: TRBJ2-7
v_call: TRBV7-2
cdr3_aa: CASSTEGGTGEQYF

d_call: TRBD2
j_call: TRBJ2-2
v_call: TRBV10-3
cdr3_aa: CAISDARTSLRSGELFF

d_call: NA
j_call: TRBJ1-1
v_call: TRBV4-1
cdr3_aa: CASSQGFHRNTEAFF

d_call: NA
j_call: TRBJ1-5
v_call: TRBV19
cdr3_aa: CASRFVAATQPQHF

d_call: TRBD2
j_call: TRBJ2-7
v_call: TRBV5-1
cdr3_aa: CASSVTSGSYEQYF

d_call: TRBD1
j_call: TRBJ2-3
v_call: TRBV19
cdr3_aa: CASSIRDSRADTQYF

d_call: NA
j_call: TRBJ1-5
v_call: TRBV28
cdr3_aa: CASSLETENQPQHF

d_call: NA
j_call: TRBJ2-1
v_call: TRBV29-1
cdr3_aa: CSVEVSRGYEQFF

d_call: TRBD2
j_call: TRBJ2-1
v_call: TRBV4-3
cdr3_aa: CASSLNSGRFSEQFF